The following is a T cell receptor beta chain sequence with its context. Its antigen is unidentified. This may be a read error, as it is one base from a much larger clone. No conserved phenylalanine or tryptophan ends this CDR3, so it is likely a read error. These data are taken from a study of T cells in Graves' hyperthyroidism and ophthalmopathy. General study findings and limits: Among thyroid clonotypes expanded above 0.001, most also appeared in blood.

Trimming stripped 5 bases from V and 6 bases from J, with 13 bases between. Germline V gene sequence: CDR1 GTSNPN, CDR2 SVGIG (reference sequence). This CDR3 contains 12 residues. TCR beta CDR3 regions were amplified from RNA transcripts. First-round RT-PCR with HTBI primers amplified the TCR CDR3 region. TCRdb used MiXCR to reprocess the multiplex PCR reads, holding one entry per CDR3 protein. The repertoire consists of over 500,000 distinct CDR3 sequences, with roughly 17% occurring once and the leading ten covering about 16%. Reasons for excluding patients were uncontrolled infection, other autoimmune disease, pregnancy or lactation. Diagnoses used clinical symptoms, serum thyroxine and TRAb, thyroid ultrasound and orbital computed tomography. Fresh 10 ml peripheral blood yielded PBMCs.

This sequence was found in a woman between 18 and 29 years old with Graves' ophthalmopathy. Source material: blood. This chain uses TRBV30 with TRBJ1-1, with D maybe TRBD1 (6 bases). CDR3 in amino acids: CAWLQGFPEAFL. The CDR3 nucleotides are TGTGCCTGGTTACAGGGTTTCCCTGAAGCTTTCCTT.